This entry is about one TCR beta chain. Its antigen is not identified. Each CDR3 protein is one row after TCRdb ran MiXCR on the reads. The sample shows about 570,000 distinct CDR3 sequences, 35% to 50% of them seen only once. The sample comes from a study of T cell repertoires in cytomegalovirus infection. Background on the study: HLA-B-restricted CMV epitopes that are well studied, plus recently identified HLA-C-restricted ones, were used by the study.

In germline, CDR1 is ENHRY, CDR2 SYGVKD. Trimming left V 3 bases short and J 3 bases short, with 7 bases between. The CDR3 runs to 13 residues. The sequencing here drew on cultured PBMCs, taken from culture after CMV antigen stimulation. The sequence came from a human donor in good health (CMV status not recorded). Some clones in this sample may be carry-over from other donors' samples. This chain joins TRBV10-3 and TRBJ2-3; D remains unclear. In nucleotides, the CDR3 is TGTGCCATCAGTGATTCCCCAACAGATACGCAGTATTTT. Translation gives CAISDSPTDTQYF.